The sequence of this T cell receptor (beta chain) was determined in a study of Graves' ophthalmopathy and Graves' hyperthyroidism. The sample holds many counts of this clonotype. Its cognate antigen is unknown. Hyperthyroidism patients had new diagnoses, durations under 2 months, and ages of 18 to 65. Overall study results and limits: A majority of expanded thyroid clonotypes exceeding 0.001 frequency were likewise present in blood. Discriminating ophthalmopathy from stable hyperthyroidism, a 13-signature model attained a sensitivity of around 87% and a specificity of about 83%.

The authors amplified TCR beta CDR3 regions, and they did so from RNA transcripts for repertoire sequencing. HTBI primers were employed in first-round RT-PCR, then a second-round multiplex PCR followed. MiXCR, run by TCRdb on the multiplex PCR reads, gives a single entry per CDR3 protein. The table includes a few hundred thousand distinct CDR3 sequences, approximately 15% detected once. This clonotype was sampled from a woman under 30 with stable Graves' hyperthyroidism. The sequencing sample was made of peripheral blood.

The CDR3 region is CASSSFAYIGELFF. CDR3 nucleotides: TGTGCCAGCAGCTCATTTGCGTATATCGGGGAGCTGTTTTTT. V gene TRBV7-2 combines with J gene TRBJ2-2; no reliable D call. The CDR3 contains 14 residues. Trimming stripped 4 bases from V and 7 bases from J, with 13 bases between. Germline V gives CDR1 SGHTA, CDR2 FQGNSA.